This is a list of T cell receptor beta chains from one sample in a study of blood T cell repertoires in COVID-19. The assay was immunoSEQ multiplex PCR, and TCRdb's table has in-frame clones only and misses some. The sample lists about 84,000 clones, 70% to 75% occurring once. Specimen: peripheral blood. Receptors were obtained from a man over 45 with active or convalescent COVID-19. CDR3s include the opening cysteine and the closing phenylalanine or tryptophan. D genes are given only for firm matches. Size values are once, few and many counts, or a class for expanded clones, and some rows have none.

TRBV7-3	TRBJ2-5	-	-	TGTGCCAGCAGCTTAACAGGGGCCGAGACCCAGTACTTC	CASSLTGAETQYF
TRBV18	TRBJ1-5	-	TRBD1	TGTGCCAGCTCCGGACAGGCCAATCAGCCCCAGCATTTT	CASSGQANQPQHF
TRBV9	TRBJ2-1	-	-	TGTGCCAGCAGCCCCGTCGGCTCCTACAATGAGCAGTTCTTC	CASSPVGSYNEQFF
TRBV11-2	TRBJ1-6	-	-	TGTGCCAGCAGCTTAGACCGGGGGGCTTATAATTCACCCCTCCACTTT	CASSLDRGAYNSPLHF
TRBV11-2	TRBJ1-2	few	TRBD1	TGTGCCAGCAGCTTAGATAACAGGGGGCCTTTCTATGGCTACACCTTC	CASSLDNRGPFYGYTF
TRBV7-2	TRBJ2-5	few	-	TGTGCCAGCAGCTCGATACAGGTCCAAGAGACCCAGTACTTC	CASSSIQVQETQYF
TRBV6-5	TRBJ1-6	-	-	TGTGCCAGCAGGTCGAATTCACCCCTCCACTTT	CASRSNSPLHF
TRBV6-5	TRBJ2-7	-	-	TGTGCCAGCAGGAGGGGGGACAGAAACTCCTACGAGCAGTACTTC	CASRRGDRNSYEQYF
TRBV11-2	TRBJ1-1	-	TRBD1	TGTGCCAGCAGCTCTCCCACAGGGGGCAGGTTCACTGAAGCTTTCTTT	CASSSPTGGRFTEAFF
TRBV19	TRBJ1-4	few	TRBD1	TGTGCCAGTAGGGGACAGTACTCCTCTAATGAAAAACTGTTTTTT	CASRGQYSSNEKLFF
TRBV7-3	TRBJ1-1	-	TRBD1	TGTGCCAGCAGCCTACAGGGGGATAACACTGAAGCTTTCTTT	CASSLQGDNTEAFF
TRBV19	TRBJ1-1	-	-	TGTGCCAGTAGTACGACCCAGGAATCGGACACTGAAGCTTTCTTT	CASSTTQESDTEAFF
TRBV7-9	TRBJ1-4	-	TRBD1	TGTGCCAGCAGCTTAGCAGGGGGACAGGAGAAACTGTTTTTT	CASSLAGGQEKLFF
TRBV5-6	TRBJ2-4	-	-	TGTGCCAGCAGCTTGAGTTGGGGTGGGCAGGGGCCAAACATTCAGTACTTC	CASSLSWGGQGPNIQYF
TRBV4-3	TRBJ2-7	once	-	TGCGCCAGCAGCCAAGTTGAGGGCTCCTACGAGCAGTACTTC	CASSQVEGSYEQYF
TRBV6-6	TRBJ2-7	-	-	TGTGCCAGCAGCAGGAAAGCCTACGAGCAGTACTTC	CASSRKAYEQYF
TRBV3-1/TRBV3-2	TRBJ2-7	-	-	TGTGCCAGCAGCCCCGGCTACGAGCAGTACTTC	CASSPGYEQYF
TRBV6-4	TRBJ2-3	-	TRBD2	TGTGCCAGCATCATTCCCAGCGGGGTTAGCACAGATACGCAGTATTTT	CASIIPSGVSTDTQYF
TRBV7-9	TRBJ2-1	-	-	TGTGCCAGCAGCCCGACGGGACTTAGGGGAGGTGAGCAGTTCTTC	CASSPTGLRGGEQFF
TRBV27	TRBJ1-5	-	-	TGTGCCAGCAGCCTGACGGGGGGATCTGGGAGCAATCAGCCCCAGCATTTT	CASSLTGGSGSNQPQHF
TRBV7-2	TRBJ1-1	-	-	TGTGCCAGCAGCCAAGGGGGGGTTGACGGTAGTTGGGCTTTCTTT	CASSQGGVDGSWAFF
TRBV13	TRBJ2-7	-	-	TGTGCCAGCAGCCTCGGCTACGAGCAGTACTTC	CASSLGYEQYF
TRBV18	TRBJ1-5	-	-	TGTGCCAGCTCACCAGTCTGGGGAGAGGGCCTTAGCAATCAGCCCCAGCATTTT	CASSPVWGEGLSNQPQHF
TRBV6-1	TRBJ2-5	-	TRBD1	TGTGCCAGCAGTGAGTCCAGGGGGAAGACCCAGTACTTC	CASSESRGKTQYF
TRBV6-2/TRBV6-3	TRBJ2-7	once	-	TGTGCCAGCAGTTACCACAGCCCCTACGAGCAGTACTTC	CASSYHSPYEQYF
TRBV7-2	TRBJ2-7	-	TRBD1	TGTGCCAGCAGCTTCGGGACAGGGGCCTACGAGCAGTACTTC	CASSFGTGAYEQYF
TRBV29-1	TRBJ2-7	-	-	TGCAGCGTTGTTTTTGAGGGCCGGGGGGAGCAGTACTTC	CSVVFEGRGEQYF